The rows below give T cell receptor beta chains drawn from one sample of a study of blood T cells in healthy people across ages. TCRdb independently ran MiXCR on the 5' RACE reads; one entry per CDR3 protein. The sample has about 1.6 million distinct CDR3 sequences; about 31% are singletons. The sequencing sample was made of blood. These receptors were taken from a young woman in good health. The CDR3 runs from the conserved cysteine through the conserved F or W. A D gene is named only where the DNA matches it firmly. Expanded clones get a size class; other rows say once, few or many, or leave the size out.

d_call: -; v_call: TRBV7-7; clone_size: -; j_call: TRBJ2-5; cdr3_nt: TGTGCCAGCAGCTTAGTGACAGGTGGGGGGCAAGAGACCCAGTACTTC; cdr3_aa: CASSLVTGGGQETQYF
d_call: -; v_call: TRBV10-3; clone_size: few; j_call: TRBJ1-5; cdr3_nt: TGTGCCATCAGCCCGGACGGGTCCAATCAGCCCCAGCATTTT; cdr3_aa: CAISPDGSNQPQHF
d_call: -; v_call: TRBV29-1; clone_size: -; j_call: TRBJ1-1; cdr3_nt: TGCAGCGCCCGTCCATTGAACACTGAAGCTTTCTTT; cdr3_aa: CSARPLNTEAFF
d_call: -; v_call: TRBV28; clone_size: few; j_call: TRBJ2-2; cdr3_nt: TGTGCCACCCAAGGCGCAGCCCTGAACACCGGGGAGCTGTTTTTT; cdr3_aa: CATQGAALNTGELFF
d_call: -; v_call: TRBV2; clone_size: -; j_call: TRBJ2-3; cdr3_nt: TGTGCCAGCAATCGGGACGCAGCGCAGTATTTT; cdr3_aa: CASNRDAAQYF
d_call: -; v_call: TRBV9; clone_size: -; j_call: TRBJ2-1; cdr3_nt: TGTGCCAGCAGCCTACTAGGACTTACGAACAATGAGCAGTTCTTC; cdr3_aa: CASSLLGLTNNEQFF
d_call: TRBD1; v_call: TRBV11-2; clone_size: -; j_call: TRBJ2-5; cdr3_nt: TGTGCCAGCAGCTCGACAGGGGGATCCCAAGAGACCCAGTACTTC; cdr3_aa: CASSSTGGSQETQYF
d_call: -; v_call: TRBV30; clone_size: few; j_call: TRBJ1-2; cdr3_nt: TGTGCCTCATACGACAGTAACTATGGCTACACCTTC; cdr3_aa: CASYDSNYGYTF
d_call: -; v_call: TRBV20-1; clone_size: -; j_call: TRBJ1-2; cdr3_nt: TGCAGTGCTATCTATGGCTACACCTTC; cdr3_aa: CSAIYGYTF
d_call: TRBD2; v_call: TRBV20-1; clone_size: few; j_call: TRBJ2-7; cdr3_nt: TGCAGTGCTAGAACGGGGGGGCCGCGGGAGCAGTACTTC; cdr3_aa: CSARTGGPREQYF
d_call: -; v_call: TRBV27; clone_size: -; j_call: TRBJ2-7; cdr3_nt: TGTGCCAGCAGGCTGTTGGACGGCTACGAGCAGTACTTC; cdr3_aa: CASRLLDGYEQYF
d_call: -; v_call: TRBV5-1; clone_size: -; j_call: TRBJ2-1; cdr3_nt: TGCGCCAGCAGCGATCCGGGACGATCCATTTACAATGAGCAGTTCTTC; cdr3_aa: CASSDPGRSIYNEQFF
d_call: -; v_call: TRBV4-1; clone_size: once; j_call: TRBJ1-5; cdr3_nt: TGCGCCAGCAGCCTTAGCGGGATGAGAAATCAGCCCCAGCATTTT; cdr3_aa: CASSLSGMRNQPQHF
d_call: TRBD1; v_call: TRBV3-1; clone_size: -; j_call: TRBJ2-7; cdr3_nt: TGTGCCAGCAGCCAAGGTGATCCAGGGGGCTCCTACGAGCAGTACTTC; cdr3_aa: CASSQGDPGGSYEQYF
d_call: -; v_call: TRBV11-3; clone_size: -; j_call: TRBJ2-7; cdr3_nt: TGTGCCAGCAGCTTATGGTCGGGGAGCTCCTACGAGCAGTACTTC; cdr3_aa: CASSLWSGSSYEQYF
d_call: -; v_call: TRBV28; clone_size: -; j_call: TRBJ2-5; cdr3_nt: TGTGCCAGCAGTTTATCCTTTGAGAGTCAAGAGACCCAGTACTTC; cdr3_aa: CASSLSFESQETQYF
d_call: TRBD2; v_call: TRBV3-1; clone_size: few; j_call: TRBJ2-1; cdr3_nt: TGTGCCAGCAGCCAATTTCCGGGACTAAACAATGAGCAGTTCTTC; cdr3_aa: CASSQFPGLNNEQFF
d_call: -; v_call: TRBV12-3/TRBV12-4; clone_size: -; j_call: TRBJ2-2; cdr3_nt: TGTGCCAGCAGTCGACAGCTGTTAAACACCGGGGAGCTGTTTTTT; cdr3_aa: CASSRQLLNTGELFF
d_call: -; v_call: TRBV12-3/TRBV12-4; clone_size: -; j_call: TRBJ2-1; cdr3_nt: TGTGCCAGCAGTCCCTATAGCTTCAATGAGCGGTTCTTC; cdr3_aa: CASSPYSFNERFF
d_call: -; v_call: TRBV5-4; clone_size: few; j_call: TRBJ2-3; cdr3_nt: TGTGCCAGCAGCTTGAGAGGGGGGGGTTTCCTTAGCACAGATACGCAGTATTTT; cdr3_aa: CASSLRGGGFLSTDTQYF
d_call: -; v_call: TRBV3-1; clone_size: few; j_call: TRBJ2-1; cdr3_nt: TGTGCCAGCAGCCAAGATATCGAGAGCTCCTACAATGAGCAGTTCTTC; cdr3_aa: CASSQDIESSYNEQFF
d_call: -; v_call: TRBV6-5; clone_size: few; j_call: TRBJ1-2; cdr3_nt: TGTGCCAGCAGTCTGGGCATTCTATATGGCTACACCTTC; cdr3_aa: CASSLGILYGYTF
d_call: TRBD1; v_call: TRBV7-2; clone_size: few; j_call: TRBJ1-2; cdr3_nt: TGTGCCAGCAGCTTAGAACCGGGCAGGGGGAATGGCTACACCTTC; cdr3_aa: CASSLEPGRGNGYTF
d_call: TRBD1; v_call: TRBV30; clone_size: -; j_call: TRBJ2-2; cdr3_nt: TGTGCCTGTCGGGGACAGGGGAACACCGGGGAGCTGTTTTTT; cdr3_aa: CACRGQGNTGELFF
d_call: -; v_call: TRBV5-8; clone_size: -; j_call: TRBJ1-2; cdr3_nt: TGTGCCAGCAGCTTGGGGCTTGGTTGGCAGGGTTATGGCTACACCTTC; cdr3_aa: CASSLGLGWQGYGYTF
d_call: TRBD2; v_call: TRBV12-3/TRBV12-4; clone_size: -; j_call: TRBJ2-7; cdr3_nt: TGTGCCAGCAGTTCCCTCGACTTGACTAGCGGGAACCCCTACGAGCAGTACTTC; cdr3_aa: CASSSLDLTSGNPYEQYF
d_call: TRBD1; v_call: TRBV12-3/TRBV12-4; clone_size: -; j_call: TRBJ1-5; cdr3_nt: TGTGCCAGCAGCCAACAGACGGGACAGCCCAATCAGCCCCAGCATTTT; cdr3_aa: CASSQQTGQPNQPQHF
d_call: TRBD2; v_call: TRBV3-1; clone_size: -; j_call: TRBJ2-3; cdr3_nt: TGTGCCAGCAGCCGAGGACTAGCGGGGAAGACAGATACGCAGTATTTT; cdr3_aa: CASSRGLAGKTDTQYF
d_call: -; v_call: TRBV7-3; clone_size: -; j_call: TRBJ2-2; cdr3_nt: TGTGCCAGCAGCCATGGGGCCAGGGGGGGAACCGGGGAGCTGTTTTTT; cdr3_aa: CASSHGARGGTGELFF
d_call: -; v_call: TRBV29-1; clone_size: few; j_call: TRBJ1-1; cdr3_nt: TGCAGCGTGGCCGGCGCTGAAGCTTTCTTT; cdr3_aa: CSVAGAEAFF
d_call: -; v_call: TRBV7-3; clone_size: -; j_call: TRBJ2-7; cdr3_nt: TGTGCCAGCAGCTTAACTCCGGGGGACTCGATACACTACGAGCAGTACTTC; cdr3_aa: CASSLTPGDSIHYEQYF
d_call: TRBD1; v_call: TRBV15; clone_size: -; j_call: TRBJ2-5; cdr3_nt: TGTGCCACCAGCAGAGCTTACAGGGGCGAAGAGACCCAGTACTTC; cdr3_aa: CATSRAYRGEETQYF
d_call: -; v_call: TRBV15; clone_size: -; j_call: TRBJ1-2; cdr3_nt: TGTGCCACCAGCAGAGCCGGGGTCGACTATGGCTACACCTTC; cdr3_aa: CATSRAGVDYGYTF
d_call: -; v_call: TRBV28; clone_size: -; j_call: TRBJ1-5; cdr3_nt: TGTGCCAGCTTACCCGAGGGGAACACCGGCAATCAGCCCCAGCATTTT; cdr3_aa: CASLPEGNTGNQPQHF
d_call: TRBD1; v_call: TRBV7-2; clone_size: -; j_call: TRBJ2-1; cdr3_nt: TGTGCCAGCAGCAGGGGGCCCGGCTACCATGAGCAGTTCTTC; cdr3_aa: CASSRGPGYHEQFF
d_call: -; v_call: TRBV6-1; clone_size: few; j_call: TRBJ2-7; cdr3_nt: TGTGCCAGCAGTGAAGCTTTGGGGGCAGTCGCCTACGAGCAGTACTTC; cdr3_aa: CASSEALGAVAYEQYF
d_call: TRBD2; v_call: TRBV28; clone_size: few; j_call: TRBJ2-1; cdr3_nt: TGTGCCAGCACCTTATTAGCGGGAGGGGCTGAGCAGTTCTTC; cdr3_aa: CASTLLAGGAEQFF
d_call: -; v_call: TRBV28; clone_size: -; j_call: TRBJ1-2; cdr3_nt: TGTGCCAGCAGTTTGGGCCAGAGTATCTATGGCTACACCTTC; cdr3_aa: CASSLGQSIYGYTF
d_call: TRBD1; v_call: TRBV4-2; clone_size: few; j_call: TRBJ2-7; cdr3_nt: TGTGCCAGCAGCCAAGTTAGACAGGGGGCGCGAGTTGGAGACTACGAGCAGTACTTC; cdr3_aa: CASSQVRQGARVGDYEQYF
d_call: -; v_call: TRBV6-1; clone_size: few; j_call: TRBJ2-7; cdr3_nt: TGTGCCAGCAGAACCGGGCCAGGGACCTACGAGCAGTACTTC; cdr3_aa: CASRTGPGTYEQYF
d_call: TRBD2; v_call: TRBV5-1; clone_size: -; j_call: TRBJ2-1; cdr3_nt: TGCGCCAGCAGTTATAGACCGGGACTAGAAAGAAATGAGCAGTTCTTC; cdr3_aa: CASSYRPGLERNEQFF
d_call: TRBD1; v_call: TRBV27; clone_size: -; j_call: TRBJ2-1; cdr3_nt: TGTGCCAGCAGTACCGTTGGGCAGGGGGCATATGAGCAGTTCTTC; cdr3_aa: CASSTVGQGAYEQFF
d_call: -; v_call: TRBV29-1; clone_size: -; j_call: TRBJ1-2; cdr3_nt: TGCAGCGTTGAAGGGGGGTCTTCGAACTATGGCTACACCTTC; cdr3_aa: CSVEGGSSNYGYTF
d_call: TRBD2; v_call: TRBV5-1; clone_size: few; j_call: TRBJ2-5; cdr3_nt: TGCGCCAGCCGATCAGGACTAGCGGGGGGGCTGGAGACCCAGTACTTC; cdr3_aa: CASRSGLAGGLETQYF
d_call: -; v_call: TRBV28; clone_size: -; j_call: TRBJ1-2; cdr3_nt: TGTGCCAGCAGTTTATCCTCAGGGCTTACTAACTATGGCTACACCTTC; cdr3_aa: CASSLSSGLTNYGYTF
d_call: -; v_call: TRBV6-1; clone_size: once; j_call: TRBJ2-3; cdr3_nt: TGTGCCAGCAGTGAAGTCCATTTCACAGATACGCAGTATTTT; cdr3_aa: CASSEVHFTDTQYF
d_call: -; v_call: TRBV9; clone_size: -; j_call: TRBJ2-7; cdr3_nt: TGTGCCAGCAGCGATAGCGGAGACTCCTACGAGCAGTACTTC; cdr3_aa: CASSDSGDSYEQYF
d_call: -; v_call: TRBV29-1; clone_size: many; j_call: TRBJ2-5; cdr3_nt: TGCAGCCCCCCACCGGTGGGGTGGGAGACCCAGTACTTC; cdr3_aa: CSPPPVGWETQYF
d_call: TRBD1; v_call: TRBV20-1; clone_size: -; j_call: TRBJ1-6; cdr3_nt: TGCAGTGCTAGAGAAGGAACAGGGGAAGGCTCACCCCTCCACTTT; cdr3_aa: CSAREGTGEGSPLHF
d_call: -; v_call: TRBV20-1; clone_size: -; j_call: TRBJ2-2; cdr3_nt: TGCAGTGCTAGACCGGGACGGGCGAACACCGGGGAGCTGTTTTTT; cdr3_aa: CSARPGRANTGELFF
d_call: -; v_call: TRBV5-1; clone_size: -; j_call: TRBJ1-6; cdr3_nt: TGCGCCAGCAGCTTGGGCACGTGGGGGGCCTTCAATTCACCCCTCCACTTT; cdr3_aa: CASSLGTWGAFNSPLHF
d_call: -; v_call: TRBV27; clone_size: few; j_call: TRBJ1-5; cdr3_nt: TGTGCCAGCAGTTCGAGACCCTATAGCAATCAGCCCCAGCATTTT; cdr3_aa: CASSSRPYSNQPQHF
d_call: TRBD2; v_call: TRBV6-2/TRBV6-3; clone_size: -; j_call: TRBJ2-3; cdr3_nt: TGTGCCAGCAGTTACCCGACTAGCGGGGGGATTTCAGATACGCAGTATTTT; cdr3_aa: CASSYPTSGGISDTQYF